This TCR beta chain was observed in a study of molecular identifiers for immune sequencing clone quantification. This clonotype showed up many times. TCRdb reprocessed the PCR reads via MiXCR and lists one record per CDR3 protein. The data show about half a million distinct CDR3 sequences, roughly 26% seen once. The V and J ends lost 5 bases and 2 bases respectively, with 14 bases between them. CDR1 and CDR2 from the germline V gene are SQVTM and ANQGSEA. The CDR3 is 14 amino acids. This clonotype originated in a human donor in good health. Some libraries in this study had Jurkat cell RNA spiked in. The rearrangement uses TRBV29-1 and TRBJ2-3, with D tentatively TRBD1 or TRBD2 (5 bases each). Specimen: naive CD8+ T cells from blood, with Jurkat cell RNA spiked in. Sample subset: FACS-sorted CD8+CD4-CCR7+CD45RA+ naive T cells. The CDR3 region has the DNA TGCAGCGTTAAGTCGGGGCCCGCCACAGATACGCAGTATTTT. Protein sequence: CSVKSGPATDTQYF.